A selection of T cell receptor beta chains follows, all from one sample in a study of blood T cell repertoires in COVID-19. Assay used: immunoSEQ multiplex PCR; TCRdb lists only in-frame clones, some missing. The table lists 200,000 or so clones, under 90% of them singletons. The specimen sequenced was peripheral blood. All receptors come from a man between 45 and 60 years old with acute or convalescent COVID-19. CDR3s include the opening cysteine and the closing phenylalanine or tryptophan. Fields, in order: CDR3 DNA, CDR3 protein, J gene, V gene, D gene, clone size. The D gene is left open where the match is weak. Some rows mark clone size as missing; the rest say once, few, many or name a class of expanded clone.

CDR3nt: TGCGCCAGCAGCTCCGGCAGTGGGAGCACCGGGGAGCTGTTTTTT
CDR3aa: CASSSGSGSTGELFF
j_gene: TRBJ2-2
v_gene: TRBV5-1
d_gene: .
abundance: .

CDR3nt: TGTGCCAGTAGTACGCGCGGGCGGTCGAACACTGAAGCTTTCTTT
CDR3aa: CASSTRGRSNTEAFF
j_gene: TRBJ1-1
v_gene: TRBV19
d_gene: .
abundance: .

CDR3nt: TGTGCCGTACGGGGGGTTACCTACAATGAGCAGTTCTTC
CDR3aa: CAVRGVTYNEQFF
j_gene: TRBJ2-1
v_gene: TRBV10-3
d_gene: TRBD2
abundance: few

CDR3nt: TGTGCCAGCAGCTTGGCGCAGGGGGCCCCGAACACTGAAGCTTTCTTT
CDR3aa: CASSLAQGAPNTEAFF
j_gene: TRBJ1-1
v_gene: TRBV5-4
d_gene: TRBD1
abundance: .

CDR3nt: TGCGCCAGCAACCCCGGGAAGGACTATGGCTACACCTTC
CDR3aa: CASNPGKDYGYTF
j_gene: TRBJ1-2
v_gene: TRBV10-1
d_gene: .
abundance: .

CDR3nt: TGTGCCAGCAGCTCAGCCAGGGCAGGGGAAACTCCGGCTTTCTTT
CDR3aa: CASSSARAGETPAFF
j_gene: TRBJ1-1
v_gene: TRBV11-1
d_gene: .
abundance: .

CDR3nt: TGCAGCGTTGGTGGACTAGCGGGGCAAGAGACCCAGTACTTC
CDR3aa: CSVGGLAGQETQYF
j_gene: TRBJ2-5
v_gene: TRBV29-1
d_gene: TRBD2
abundance: .

CDR3nt: TGTGCCACCAGTCCCAGCGGGGGGCCCTCCTACAATGAGCAGTTCTTC
CDR3aa: CATSPSGGPSYNEQFF
j_gene: TRBJ2-1
v_gene: TRBV24-1
d_gene: TRBD2
abundance: .

CDR3nt: TGTGCCAGCAGCCGCCAAAAGCCTGAAAAACTGTTTTTT
CDR3aa: CASSRQKPEKLFF
j_gene: TRBJ1-4
v_gene: TRBV12-3/TRBV12-4
d_gene: .
abundance: .

CDR3nt: TGTGCCAGCAGTGAGACCAGGTCTGGCTATGGCTACACCTTC
CDR3aa: CASSETRSGYGYTF
j_gene: TRBJ1-2
v_gene: TRBV6-1
d_gene: .
abundance: .

CDR3nt: TGTGCCAGCAGCCCCCAGGGACTAGCGGGGCAAGAGACCCAGTACTTC
CDR3aa: CASSPQGLAGQETQYF
j_gene: TRBJ2-5
v_gene: TRBV11-2
d_gene: TRBD2
abundance: .